Listed below are T cell receptor beta chains from one sample, sequenced in a study of T cell responses to AZD1222 COVID-19 vaccine. Libraries were prepared by immunoSEQ multiplex PCR; TCRdb keeps only in-frame clonotypes and omits some of them. This table holds about 100,000 clones, roughly 89% found once. Sequenced material: peripheral blood, taken on day 0 of AZD1222 vaccination. These receptors were collected from an adult in good health. CDR3s include the opening cysteine and the closing phenylalanine or tryptophan. A D gene is named only where the DNA matches it firmly. Only part of the rows carry a size: once, few, many, or a class if the clone is expanded.

.,TRBJ1-2,.,TRBV5-5,TGTGCCAGCAGCCCGTTGACCCTTAACTATGGCTACACCTTC,CASSPLTLNYGYTF
.,TRBJ1-1,.,TRBV10-1,TGCGCCAGCAGTGAAACGAGCTTTGAAACTGAAGCTTTCTTT,CASSETSFETEAFF
TRBD1,TRBJ2-5,.,TRBV5-1,TGCGCCAGCAGTTCCGGGACAGGGTCAGAGACCCAGTACTTC,CASSSGTGSETQYF
.,TRBJ2-1,.,TRBV13,TGTGCCAGCAGCTTAAGGTCTTTACGAGCGGACAGAGACAATGAGCAGTTCTTC,CASSLRSLRADRDNEQFF
.,TRBJ2-1,.,TRBV11-2,TGTGCCAGCAGCTTAGAGCTGACCTACAATGAGCAGTTCTTC,CASSLELTYNEQFF
.,TRBJ2-3,.,TRBV2,TGTGCCAGCAGCCAGAAGGGCCCCGGGATAGAGGCAGATACGCAGTATTTT,CASSQKGPGIEADTQYF
TRBD1,TRBJ1-1,.,TRBV4-1,TGCGCCAGCAGCCCTAGGGACAGCGCGAACACTGAAGCTTTCTTT,CASSPRDSANTEAFF
TRBD1,TRBJ1-2,few,TRBV25-1,TGTGCCAGCAGTGATCAGGGGGATGGCTACACCTTC,CASSDQGDGYTF
TRBD2,TRBJ2-3,.,TRBV11-3,TGTGCCAGCAGCGGGACTAGGTCAGGTACGCAGTATTTT,CASSGTRSGTQYF
.,TRBJ2-7,.,TRBV5-1,TGCGCCAGCAGCGAAGTCGCGGGACGGCTGGACGAGCAGTACTTC,CASSEVAGRLDEQYF
TRBD2,TRBJ2-1,.,TRBV4-1,TGCGCCAGCAGCCCAGTAGCGGGAGTGGGAAATGAGCAGTTCTTC,CASSPVAGVGNEQFF
.,TRBJ2-1,.,TRBV30,TGTGCCTGGAGCGGGACTGCTCGCTATGAGCAGTTCTTC,CAWSGTARYEQFF
.,TRBJ2-1,.,TRBV5-6,TGTGCCAGCAGCTTTAACCTAGTTTTGAATGAGCAGTTCTTC,CASSFNLVLNEQFF
TRBD1,TRBJ1-6,.,TRBV11-2,TGTGCCAGCAGCTTCGCGCAGGGGGCGTCTAATTCACCCCTCCACTTT,CASSFAQGASNSPLHF
.,TRBJ1-1,.,TRBV29-1,TGCAGCGGGGGGGACCGGACTATGATCACTGAAGCTTTCTTT,CSGGDRTMITEAFF
.,TRBJ2-7,many,TRBV6-1,TGTGCCAGCAGTGAGAGCTACGAGCAGTACTTC,CASSESYEQYF
.,TRBJ1-1,.,TRBV7-9,TGTGCCAGCAGCTTATCCTTGGGGAACACTGAAGCTTTCTTT,CASSLSLGNTEAFF
TRBD1,TRBJ2-1,.,TRBV5-1,TGCGCCAGCAGCCTGGATGACAGGGGGCGCGGTGGTGAGCAGTTCTTC,CASSLDDRGRGGEQFF
TRBD1,TRBJ1-1,.,TRBV3-1/TRBV3-2,TGTGCCAGCAGCCCCGGGGGACAGGGCGCTTTCTTT,CASSPGGQGAFF
.,TRBJ2-2,.,TRBV6-5,TGTGCCAGCAGTTCCGGATCGGCCAACACCGGGGAGCTGTTTTTT,CASSSGSANTGELFF
.,TRBJ1-1,.,TRBV6-6,TGTGCCAGCAGTGACGGTCTCGCAACTGAAGCTTTCTTT,CASSDGLATEAFF
TRBD2,TRBJ2-7,.,TRBV6-1,TGTGCCAGCAGTGGGCTTCACACGGGACTAGCCTACGAGCAGTACTTC,CASSGLHTGLAYEQYF
.,TRBJ2-3,.,TRBV11-2,TGTGCCAGCAGTCTCCCCACAGATACGCAGTATTTT,CASSLPTDTQYF
.,TRBJ1-6,.,TRBV7-6,TGTGCCAGCAGCTCCATCCCGGGGGAGGTTAGGAATTCACCCCTCCACTTT,CASSSIPGEVRNSPLHF
.,TRBJ2-7,.,TRBV27,TGTGCCAGCAGTTTGGGGCAGGCGAGCTCCTACGAGCAGTACTTC,CASSLGQASSYEQYF
TRBD1,TRBJ1-1,.,TRBV6-5,TGTGCCAGCAGCCTCTCCAGACAGGGTGAAGCTTTCTTT,CASSLSRQGEAFF
.,TRBJ2-7,.,TRBV19,TGTGCCAGTAGTATACCAGGGCGTGGGGTCTACGAGCAGTACTTC,CASSIPGRGVYEQYF
.,TRBJ1-1,.,TRBV4-1,TGCGCCAGCAGCCAAGATCAAGGGTCTAACACTGAAGCTTTCTTT,CASSQDQGSNTEAFF
.,TRBJ1-2,.,TRBV7-8,TGTGCCAGCAGCTTAACCAAGAACTATGGCTACACCTTC,CASSLTKNYGYTF
.,TRBJ1-4,.,TRBV5-1,TGCGCCAGCAGCTCCACCCTACAGGACCTCGGGGGGACTAATGAAAAACTGTTTTTT,CASSSTLQDLGGTNEKLFF
.,TRBJ2-1,once,TRBV19,TGTGCCAGTCGATCCGGACATTATGAGCAGTTCTTC,CASRSGHYEQFF
.,TRBJ2-7,.,TRBV19,TGTGCCAGTAGTATGGTAGCTGGCAACGACGAGCAGTACTTC,CASSMVAGNDEQYF
.,TRBJ2-6,.,TRBV27,TGTGCCAGCACCAGGAGAGAGGGCAGTGGGGCCAACGTCCTGACTTTC,CASTRREGSGANVLTF
.,TRBJ1-5,few,TRBV5-6,TGTGCCAGCAGCTGGGGGGGCAATCAGCCCCAGCATTTT,CASSWGGNQPQHF
.,TRBJ1-4,.,TRBV5-4,TGTGCCAGCAGCTTGCAGGGTCTGGCAACTAATGAAAAACTGTTTTTT,CASSLQGLATNEKLFF
TRBD2,TRBJ2-3,.,TRBV18,TGTGCCAGCTCACCCCGAGGACTAGCGGGGGTTTATAGCACAGATACGCAGTATTTT,CASSPRGLAGVYSTDTQYF
.,TRBJ2-2,.,TRBV21-1,TGTGCCAGCAGCCGAGGGCTCACAAACACCGGGGAGCTGTTTTTT,CASSRGLTNTGELFF
.,TRBJ2-7,.,TRBV7-2,TGTGCCAGCAGCTTCGCGGCTGTTCGGTCCTCCTACGAGCAGTACTTC,CASSFAAVRSSYEQYF
TRBD1,TRBJ2-7,.,TRBV29-1,TGCAGCGTTCGGGACAGGGGCGACGAGCAGTACTTC,CSVRDRGDEQYF
.,TRBJ2-3,.,TRBV29-1,TGCAGCGTGAGGACCGGGTCTAGCACAGATACGCAGTATTTT,CSVRTGSSTDTQYF